This TCR beta chain was recovered during a study of T cell responses to AZD1222 COVID-19 vaccine. The CDR3 runs to 15 residues. In germline, CDR1 is LNHDA, CDR2 SQIVND (reference sequence). The germline V and J ends were trimmed by 0 bases and 4 bases, with 10 bases remaining between them. Comments on this clone: The antigen remains unidentified.

Findings and limits, study-wide: Two doses of AZD1222 preceded a rise in Spike-specific TCR breadth and depth. After the peak T cell response, and only then, were repertoires sampled. Only a handful of AZD1222 recipients were seropositive at baseline. Clonal diversity was possibly underestimated, and white British individuals and females predominated among donors.

Method: immunoSEQ multiplex PCR; TCRdb's copy keeps in-frame clones and lacks some. The sample holds about 110,000 clones, about 94% seen once. The source is an adult who received the AZD1222 COVID-19 vaccine. The chain recombines TRBV19 with TRBJ1-5; D unclear. The source was peripheral blood, collected 28 days after the second AZD1222 dose. The CDR3 DNA is TGTGCCAGTAGTATAGATGCGGGGAGGAATCAGCCCCAGCATTTT. Its translation: CASSIDAGRNQPQHF. Supplemented by reference TRBV19 and TRBJ1-5, the full variable domain reads DGGITQSPKYLFRKEGQNVTLSCEQNLNHDAMYWYRQDPGQGLRLIYYSQIVNDFQKGDIAEGYSVSREKKESFPLTVTSAQKNPTAFYLCASSIDAGRNQPQHFGDGTRLSIL.